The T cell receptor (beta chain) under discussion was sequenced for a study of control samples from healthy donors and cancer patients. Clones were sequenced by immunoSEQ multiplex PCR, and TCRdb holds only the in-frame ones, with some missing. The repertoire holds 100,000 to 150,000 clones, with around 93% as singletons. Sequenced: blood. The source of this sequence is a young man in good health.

CDR3: CSVFSRGADTQYF. The CDR3 DNA reads TGCAGCGTATTCTCCAGGGGAGCCGATACGCAGTATTTT. This rearrangement joins TRBV29-1 to TRBJ2-3; tentative D call: TRBD1 (6 bases). Germline CDR1 is SQVTM and CDR2 is ANQGSEA. V lost 6 bases and J lost 6, with 16 bases in between. This CDR3 is built from 13 residues.